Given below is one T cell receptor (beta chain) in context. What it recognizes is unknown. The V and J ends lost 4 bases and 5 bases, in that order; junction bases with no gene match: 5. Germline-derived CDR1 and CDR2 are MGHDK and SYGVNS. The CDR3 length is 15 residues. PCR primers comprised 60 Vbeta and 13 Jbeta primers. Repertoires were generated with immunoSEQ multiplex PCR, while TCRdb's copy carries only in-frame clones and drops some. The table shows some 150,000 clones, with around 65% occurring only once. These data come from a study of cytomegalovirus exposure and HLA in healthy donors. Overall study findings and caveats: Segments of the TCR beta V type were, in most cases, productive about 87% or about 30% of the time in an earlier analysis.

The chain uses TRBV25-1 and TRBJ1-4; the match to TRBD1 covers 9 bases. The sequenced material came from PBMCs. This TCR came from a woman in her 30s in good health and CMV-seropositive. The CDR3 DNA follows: TGTGCCAGCAGTGCCACCGGGACAGGGAATGAAAAACTGTTTTTT. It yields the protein CASSATGTGNEKLFF.